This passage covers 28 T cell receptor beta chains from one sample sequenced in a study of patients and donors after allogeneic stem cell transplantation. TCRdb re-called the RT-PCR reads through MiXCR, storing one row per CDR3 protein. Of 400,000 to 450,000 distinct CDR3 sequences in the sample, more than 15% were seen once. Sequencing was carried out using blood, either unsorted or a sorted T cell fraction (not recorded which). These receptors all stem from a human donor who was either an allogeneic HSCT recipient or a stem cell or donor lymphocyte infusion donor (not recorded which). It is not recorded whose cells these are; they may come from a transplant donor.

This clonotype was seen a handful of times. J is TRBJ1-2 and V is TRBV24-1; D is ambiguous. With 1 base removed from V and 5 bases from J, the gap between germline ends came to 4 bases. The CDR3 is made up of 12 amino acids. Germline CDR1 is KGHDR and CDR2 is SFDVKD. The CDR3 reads CATSDFLYGYTF. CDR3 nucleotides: TGTGCCACCAGTGATTTCCTTTATGGCTACACCTTC.

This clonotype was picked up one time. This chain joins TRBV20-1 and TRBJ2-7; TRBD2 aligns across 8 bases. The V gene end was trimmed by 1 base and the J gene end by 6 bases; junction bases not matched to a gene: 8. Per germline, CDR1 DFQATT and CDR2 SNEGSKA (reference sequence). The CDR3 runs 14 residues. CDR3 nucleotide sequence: TGCAGTGCTAGAGTCCCCGGGGGGGACGGCGAGCAGTACTTC. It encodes CSARVPGGDGEQYF.

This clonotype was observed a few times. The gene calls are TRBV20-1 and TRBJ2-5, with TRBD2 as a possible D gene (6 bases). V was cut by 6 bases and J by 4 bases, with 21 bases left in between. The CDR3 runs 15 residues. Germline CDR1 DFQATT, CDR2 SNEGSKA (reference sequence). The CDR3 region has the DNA TGCAGTGCACCAGGGCTTGGGGAGGTAGGAGAGACCCAGTACTTC. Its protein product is CSAPGLGEVGETQYF.

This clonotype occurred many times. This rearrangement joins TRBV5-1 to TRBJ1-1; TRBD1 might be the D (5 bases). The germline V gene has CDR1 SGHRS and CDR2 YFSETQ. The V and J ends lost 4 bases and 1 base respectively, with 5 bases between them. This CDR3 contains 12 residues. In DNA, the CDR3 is TGCGCCAGCAGCCAGGGGAACACTGAAGCTTTCTTT. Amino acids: CASSQGNTEAFF.

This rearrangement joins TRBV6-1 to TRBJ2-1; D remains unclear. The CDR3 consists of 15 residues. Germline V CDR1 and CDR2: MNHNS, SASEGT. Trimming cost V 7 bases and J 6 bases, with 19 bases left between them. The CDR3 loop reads CASTERVGRPNEQFF. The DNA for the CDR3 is TGTGCCAGCACCGAACGGGTTGGCCGCCCCAATGAGCAGTTCTTC.

The CDR3 protein is CASSLGQGAIQYF. As DNA, the CDR3 is TGTGCCAGCAGCTTAGGGCAGGGGGCGATTCAGTACTTC. The genes are TRBV11-1 and TRBJ2-4; 8 positions match TRBD1. The CDR3 spans 13 residues. Germline-derived CDR1 and CDR2 are SGHAT and FQDESV (reference sequence). Trimming cost V 1 base and J 10 bases; bases outside gene matches: 3.

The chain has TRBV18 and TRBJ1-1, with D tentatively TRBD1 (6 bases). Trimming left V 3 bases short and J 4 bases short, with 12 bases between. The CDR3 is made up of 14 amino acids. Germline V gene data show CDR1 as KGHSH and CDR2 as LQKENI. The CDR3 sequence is CASSPRGGSTEAFF. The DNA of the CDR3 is TGTGCCAGCTCACCCAGGGGAGGAAGCACTGAAGCTTTCTTT. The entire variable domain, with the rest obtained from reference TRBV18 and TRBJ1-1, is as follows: NAGVMQNPRHLVRRRGQEARLRCSPMKGHSHVYWYRQLPEEGLKFMVYLQKENIIDESGMPKERFSAEFPKEGPSILRIQQVVRGDSAAYFCASSPRGGSTEAFFGQGTRLTVV.

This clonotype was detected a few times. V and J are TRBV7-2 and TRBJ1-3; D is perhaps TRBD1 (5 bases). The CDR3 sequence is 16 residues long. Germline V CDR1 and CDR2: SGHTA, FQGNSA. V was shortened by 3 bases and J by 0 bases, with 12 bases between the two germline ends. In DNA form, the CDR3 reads TGTGCCAGCAGCTTCCCCGTGGGGGGCTCTGGAAACACCATATATTTT. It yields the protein CASSFPVGGSGNTIYF.

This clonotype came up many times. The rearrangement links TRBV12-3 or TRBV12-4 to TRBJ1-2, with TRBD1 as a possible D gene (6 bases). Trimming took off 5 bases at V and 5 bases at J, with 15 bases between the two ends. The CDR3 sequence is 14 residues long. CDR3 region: CASSARGGKYGYTF. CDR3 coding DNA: TGTGCCAGCAGTGCAAGGGGGGGGAAGTATGGCTACACCTTC.

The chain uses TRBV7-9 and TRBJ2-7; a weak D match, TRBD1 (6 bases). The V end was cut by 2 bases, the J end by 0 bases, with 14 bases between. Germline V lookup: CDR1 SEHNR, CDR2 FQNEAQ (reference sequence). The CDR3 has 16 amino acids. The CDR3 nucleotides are TGTGCCAGCAGCTTAACCCCCTGGACAGACTCCTACGAGCAGTACTTC. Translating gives CASSLTPWTDSYEQYF.

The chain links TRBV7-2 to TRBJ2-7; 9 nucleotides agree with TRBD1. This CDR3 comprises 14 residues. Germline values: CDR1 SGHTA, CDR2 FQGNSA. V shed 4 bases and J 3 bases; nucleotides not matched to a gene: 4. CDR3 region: CASSWGQGIYEQYF. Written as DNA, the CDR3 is TGTGCCAGCAGCTGGGGACAGGGAATCTACGAGCAGTACTTC.

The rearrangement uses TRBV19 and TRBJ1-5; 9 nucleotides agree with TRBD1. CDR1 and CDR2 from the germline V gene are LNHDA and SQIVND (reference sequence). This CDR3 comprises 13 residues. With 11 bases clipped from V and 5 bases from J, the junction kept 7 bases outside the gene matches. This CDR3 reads CAGGQGIDQPQHF. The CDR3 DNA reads TGTGCCGGGGGACAGGGAATAGATCAGCCCCAGCATTTT. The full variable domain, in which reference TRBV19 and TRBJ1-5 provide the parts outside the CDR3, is DGGITQSPKYLFRKEGQNVTLSCEQNLNHDAMYWYRQDPGQGLRLIYYSQIVNDFQKGDIAEGYSVSREKKESFPLTVTSAQKNPTAFYLCAGGQGIDQPQHFGDGTRLSIL.

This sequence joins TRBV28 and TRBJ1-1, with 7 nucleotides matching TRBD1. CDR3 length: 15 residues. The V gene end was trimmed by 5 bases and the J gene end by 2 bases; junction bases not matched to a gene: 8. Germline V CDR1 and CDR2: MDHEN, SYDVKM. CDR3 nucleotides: TGTGCCAGCAGTCCCTTTGGACAGGCTAACACTGAAGCTTTCTTT. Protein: CASSPFGQANTEAFF.

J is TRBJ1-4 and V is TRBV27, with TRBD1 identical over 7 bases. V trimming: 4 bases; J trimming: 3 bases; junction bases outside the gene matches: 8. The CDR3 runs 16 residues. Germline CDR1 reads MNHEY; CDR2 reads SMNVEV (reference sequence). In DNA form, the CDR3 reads TGTGCCAGCAGTTCTACACAGGGGACAGCTAATGAAAAACTGTTTTTT. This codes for CASSSTQGTANEKLFF.

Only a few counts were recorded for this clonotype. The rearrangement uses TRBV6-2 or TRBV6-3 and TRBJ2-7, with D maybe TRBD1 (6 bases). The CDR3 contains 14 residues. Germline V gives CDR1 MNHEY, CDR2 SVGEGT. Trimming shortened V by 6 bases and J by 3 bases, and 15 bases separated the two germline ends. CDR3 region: CASSYDRIYYEQYF. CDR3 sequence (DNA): TGTGCCAGCAGCTACGACAGGATTTACTACGAGCAGTACTTC.

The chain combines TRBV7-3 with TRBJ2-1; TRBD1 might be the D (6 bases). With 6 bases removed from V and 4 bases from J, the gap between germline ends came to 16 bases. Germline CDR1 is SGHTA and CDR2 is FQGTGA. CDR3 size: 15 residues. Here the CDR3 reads CASSLRTEVYNEQFF. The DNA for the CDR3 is TGTGCCAGCAGTTTACGGACAGAAGTATACAATGAGCAGTTCTTC.

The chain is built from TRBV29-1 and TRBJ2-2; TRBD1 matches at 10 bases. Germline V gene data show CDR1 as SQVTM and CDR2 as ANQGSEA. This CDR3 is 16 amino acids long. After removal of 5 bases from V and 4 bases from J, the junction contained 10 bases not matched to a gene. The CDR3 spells CSVRQRQGAGTGELFF. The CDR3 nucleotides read TGCAGCGTTAGGCAGAGACAGGGGGCCGGCACCGGGGAGCTGTTTTTT.

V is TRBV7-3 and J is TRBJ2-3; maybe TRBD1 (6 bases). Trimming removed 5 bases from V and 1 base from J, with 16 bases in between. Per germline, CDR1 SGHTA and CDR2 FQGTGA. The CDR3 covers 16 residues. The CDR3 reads CASSHEQGPGTDTQYF. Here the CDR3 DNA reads TGTGCCAGCAGCCACGAACAGGGCCCAGGCACAGATACGCAGTATTTT. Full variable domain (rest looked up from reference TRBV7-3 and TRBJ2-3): GAGVSQTPSNKVTEKGKYVELRCDPISGHTALYWYRQSLGQGPEFLIYFQGTGAADDSGLPNDRFFAVRPEGSVSTLKIQRTERGDSAVYLCASSHEQGPGTDTQYFGPGTRLTVL.

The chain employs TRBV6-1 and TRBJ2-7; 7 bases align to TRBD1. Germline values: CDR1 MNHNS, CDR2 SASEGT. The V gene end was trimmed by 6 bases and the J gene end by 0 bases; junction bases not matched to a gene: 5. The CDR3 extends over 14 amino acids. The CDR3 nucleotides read TGTGCCAGCAGGAGAGGGACAGTCTCCTACGAGCAGTACTTC. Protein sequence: CASRRGTVSYEQYF.

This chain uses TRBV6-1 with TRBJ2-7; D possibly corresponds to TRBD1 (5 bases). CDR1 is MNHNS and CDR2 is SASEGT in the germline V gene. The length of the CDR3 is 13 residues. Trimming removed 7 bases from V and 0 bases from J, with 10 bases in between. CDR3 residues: CASIDSFSYEQYF. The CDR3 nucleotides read TGTGCCAGCATCGACAGTTTCTCCTACGAGCAGTACTTC.

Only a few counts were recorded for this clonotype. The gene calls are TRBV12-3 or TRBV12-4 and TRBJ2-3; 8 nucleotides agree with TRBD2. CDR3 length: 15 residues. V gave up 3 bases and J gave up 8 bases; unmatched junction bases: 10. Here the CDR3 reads CASSFPVTSEGTQYF. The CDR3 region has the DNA TGTGCCAGCAGTTTTCCAGTGACTAGCGAGGGTACGCAGTATTTT.

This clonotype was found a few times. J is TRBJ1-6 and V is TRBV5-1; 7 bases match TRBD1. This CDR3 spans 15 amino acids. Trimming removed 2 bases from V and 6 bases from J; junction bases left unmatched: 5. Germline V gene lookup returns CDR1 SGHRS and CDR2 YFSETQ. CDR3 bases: TGCGCCAGCAGCTTCCGGGACAGAAGTAATTCACCCCTCCACTTT. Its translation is CASSFRDRSNSPLHF.

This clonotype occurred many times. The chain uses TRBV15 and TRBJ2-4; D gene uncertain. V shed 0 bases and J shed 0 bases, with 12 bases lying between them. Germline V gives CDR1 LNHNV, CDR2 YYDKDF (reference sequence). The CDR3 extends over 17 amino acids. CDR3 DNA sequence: TGTGCCACCAGCAGAGATGCGACACACGTAGCCAAAAACATTCAGTACTTC. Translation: CATSRDATHVAKNIQYF.

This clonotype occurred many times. The CDR3 nucleotides read TGCGCCAGCAGCTTTTCCGTGCGGAACACCGGGGAGCTGTTTTTT. Amino acid sequence: CASSFSVRNTGELFF. This sequence joins TRBV5-1 and TRBJ2-2; D is ambiguous. The CDR3 spans 15 residues. Trimming cost V 2 bases and J 1 base, with 9 bases left between them. Germline CDR1 is SGHRS and CDR2 is YFSETQ. Full variable domain (rest looked up from reference TRBV5-1 and TRBJ2-2): KAGVTQTPRYLIKTRGQQVTLSCSPISGHRSVSWYQQTPGQGLQFLFEYFSETQRNKGNFPGRFSGRQFSNSRSEMNVSTLELGDSALYLCASSFSVRNTGELFFGEGSRLTVL.

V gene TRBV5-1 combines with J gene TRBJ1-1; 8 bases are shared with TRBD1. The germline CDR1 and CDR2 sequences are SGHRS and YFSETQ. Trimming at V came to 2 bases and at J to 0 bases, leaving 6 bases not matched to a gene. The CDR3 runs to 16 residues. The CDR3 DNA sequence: TGCGCCAGCAGCTTTGGGACAGGTCAAATGAACACTGAAGCTTTCTTT. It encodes CASSFGTGQMNTEAFF. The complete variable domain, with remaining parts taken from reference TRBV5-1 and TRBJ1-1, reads KAGVTQTPRYLIKTRGQQVTLSCSPISGHRSVSWYQQTPGQGLQFLFEYFSETQRNKGNFPGRFSGRQFSNSRSEMNVSTLELGDSALYLCASSFGTGQMNTEAFFGQGTRLTVV.

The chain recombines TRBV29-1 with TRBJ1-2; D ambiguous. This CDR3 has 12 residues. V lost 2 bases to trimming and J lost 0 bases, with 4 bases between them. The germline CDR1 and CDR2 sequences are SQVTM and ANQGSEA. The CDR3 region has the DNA TGCAGCGTTGAAAAGTCTAACTATGGCTACACCTTC. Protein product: CSVEKSNYGYTF. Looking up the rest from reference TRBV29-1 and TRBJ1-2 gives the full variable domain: SAVISQKPSRDICQRGTSLTIQCQVDSQVTMMFWYRQQPGQSLTLIATANQGSEATYESGFVIDKFPISRPNLTFSTLTVSNMSPEDSSIYLCSVEKSNYGYTFGSGTRLTVV.

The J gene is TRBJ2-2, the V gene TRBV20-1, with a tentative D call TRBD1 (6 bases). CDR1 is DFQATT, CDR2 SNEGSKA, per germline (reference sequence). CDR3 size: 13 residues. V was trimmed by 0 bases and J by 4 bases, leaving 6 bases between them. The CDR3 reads CSARDRGTGELFF. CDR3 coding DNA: TGCAGTGCTAGAGACAGGGGCACCGGGGAGCTGTTTTTT.

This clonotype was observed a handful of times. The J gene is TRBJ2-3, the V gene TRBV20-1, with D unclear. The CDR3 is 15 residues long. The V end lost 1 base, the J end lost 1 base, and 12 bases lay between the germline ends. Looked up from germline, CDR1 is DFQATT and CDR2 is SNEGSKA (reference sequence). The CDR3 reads CSARVEKIGTDTQYF. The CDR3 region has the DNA TGCAGTGCTAGAGTCGAGAAGATAGGCACAGATACGCAGTATTTT.